The 6 T cell receptor beta chains below all came from one sample that was sequenced in a study of breast tumors, draining lymph nodes, adjacent tissues. TCRdb re-called the multiplex PCR reads through MiXCR, storing one row per CDR3 protein. The sample lists around 100,000 distinct CDR3 sequences, 21% seen once, with roughly 1.2% in the top ten. The lymph nodes were axillary draining lymph nodes from breast cancer patients. The sample was axillary lymph node tissue. These TCRs come from a female donor with breast cancer. Some clones in this sample may be carry-over from other donors' samples.

Ten or more counts support this clonotype. The chain recombines TRBV5-1 with TRBJ2-5, with 8 nucleotides matching TRBD2. V was pared by 2 bases and J by 4 bases, with 10 bases of the junction left unmatched. CDR1 is SGHRS, CDR2 YFSETQ, per germline. CDR3 length: 16 residues. The CDR3 sequence: CASSLRAGLGGETQYF. The CDR3 nucleotides are TGCGCCAGCAGCTTAAGGGCGGGACTAGGAGGAGAGACCCAGTACTTC.

This clonotype was seen ten or more times. The V gene is TRBV19, the J gene TRBJ1-4; D unclear. The length of the CDR3 is 14 residues. The V end lost 6 bases, the J end lost 3 bases, and 11 bases lay between the germline ends. Looked up from germline, CDR1 is LNHDA and CDR2 is SQIVND (reference sequence). The DNA of the CDR3 is TGTGCCAGTAGGATCCGGGGAGCTAATGAAAAACTGTTTTTT. It codes for CASRIRGANEKLFF.

This clonotype appeared many times. V usage is TRBV20-1 and J usage is TRBJ2-2; 9 positions agree with TRBD1. With V trimmed by 5 bases and J by 6 bases, 7 bases remained unmatched. This CDR3 spans 14 amino acids. Germline V gene data show CDR1 as DFQATT and CDR2 as SNEGSKA (reference sequence). Here the CDR3 reads CSAFDRGYSGELFF. CDR3 nucleotide sequence: TGCAGTGCTTTTGACAGGGGGTATTCCGGGGAGCTGTTTTTT.

This clonotype turned up a few times. This rearrangement joins TRBV28 to TRBJ1-5; the match to TRBD1 covers 8 bases. V shed 7 bases and J 7 bases; nucleotides not matched to a gene: 9. The germline CDR1 and CDR2 sequences are MDHEN and SYDVKM. There are 14 residues in the CDR3. The CDR3 protein is CASTDRGFVQPQHF. In nucleotides, the CDR3 is TGTGCCAGCACCGACAGGGGCTTCGTCCAGCCCCAGCATTTT.

This clonotype was seen many times. The rearrangement joins TRBV24-1 to TRBJ2-7, with 8 bases identical to TRBD1. This CDR3 has 16 residues. The germline V gene has CDR1 KGHDR and CDR2 SFDVKD. After removal of 4 bases from V and 3 bases from J, the junction contained 10 bases not matched to a gene. CDR3 DNA: TGTGCCACCAGTGACCCGAAGGGACAGGAGGGCTACGAGCAGTACTTC. It codes for CATSDPKGQEGYEQYF.

This clonotype was recorded many times. The chain employs TRBV20-1 and TRBJ2-5; D gene unclear. The CDR3 has 14 amino acids. V dropped 1 base and J dropped 3 bases, with 12 bases sitting between them. Germline V gene lookup returns CDR1 DFQATT and CDR2 SNEGSKA (reference sequence). CDR3 protein: CSARAIVGEETQYF. The CDR3 DNA sequence: TGCAGTGCTAGAGCTATAGTTGGAGAAGAGACCCAGTACTTC.